The 31 T cell receptor beta chains below all came from one sample that was sequenced in a study of OX40 agonist ivuxolimab in advanced cancers. Repertoires were generated with immunoSEQ multiplex PCR, while TCRdb's copy carries only in-frame clones and drops some. The repertoire consists of over 65,000 clones, with about 84% occurring once and the leading ten covering approximately 0.44%. The sample was CD4+ or CD8+ T cells sorted from blood, taken in a trial of the OX40 agonist ivuxolimab. The receptors shown here come from an adult with an advanced solid tumor such as melanoma, head and neck, liver or kidney cancer.

This clone has just a few counts. This chain links TRBV27 with TRBJ1-2; TRBD1 is a possible D gene (6 bases). The germline CDR1 and CDR2 sequences are MNHEY and SMNVEV (reference sequence). The V end was cut by 4 bases, the J end by 8 bases, with 14 bases between. The CDR3 sequence is 13 residues long. CDR3 sequence reads: CASSSPRGLGYTF. DNA for the CDR3: TGTGCCAGCAGTTCCCCCAGGGGCCTAGGCTACACCTTC.

The chain uses TRBV5-5 and TRBJ2-1, with a tentative D call TRBD2 (6 bases). Germline CDR1 and CDR2: SGHKS and YYEKEE (reference sequence). V lost 5 bases, J lost 9 bases, and 12 bases lay in between. CDR3 length: 12 amino acids. CDR3 amino acids: CASRLTSLEQFF. Here the CDR3 DNA reads TGTGCCAGCAGACTGACTAGTCTTGAGCAGTTCTTC.

The chain uses TRBV7-9 and TRBJ1-5; TRBD1 aligns across 7 bases. V dropped 8 bases and J dropped 6; count of bases not matched to a gene: 7. The germline gives CDR1 SEHNR, CDR2 FQNEAQ (reference sequence). The CDR3 extends over 13 amino acids. CDR3 DNA sequence: TGTGCCAGCGTCGAGGGGGCTGGTCAGCCCCAGCATTTT. Protein sequence: CASVEGAGQPQHF.

The rearrangement uses TRBV28 and TRBJ2-7, with 7 nucleotides matching TRBD1. The germline V gene has CDR1 MDHEN and CDR2 SYDVKM. The CDR3 runs to 15 residues. The J segment lost 3 bases and the V segment lost 6 bases, leaving 11 bases of the junction unmatched. CDR3 sequence (DNA): TGTGCCAGCAGGCCCACGGGACAGATGTTCTACGAGCAGTACTTC. It specifies CASRPTGQMFYEQYF.

In DNA form, the CDR3 reads TGCGCCAGCAGCTTGGCCGGGGCAGCTAATGAAAAACTGTTTTTT. It yields the protein CASSLAGAANEKLFF. The chain has TRBV5-1 and TRBJ1-4; the D gene is possibly TRBD1 (5 bases). In germline, CDR1 is SGHRS, CDR2 YFSETQ. V dropped 0 bases and J dropped 3 bases, with 9 bases sitting between them. CDR3 length equals 15 residues.

The CDR3 coding sequence is TGCGCCAGCAGCTTGGGGGCGGGAGAGACCCAGTACTTC. Amino acid sequence: CASSLGAGETQYF. The rearrangement uses TRBV5-1 and TRBJ2-5, with TRBD2 as a possible D gene (5 bases). CDR1 is SGHRS, CDR2 YFSETQ, per germline. Trimming pared 0 bases from V and 4 bases from J, leaving 7 bases between. The CDR3 extends over 13 amino acids.

The V call is TRBV7-2, the J call TRBJ2-1; 7 bases map to TRBD2. This CDR3 contains 14 residues. Germline V gives CDR1 SGHTA, CDR2 FQGNSA. Trimming cost V 8 bases and J 15 bases; bases outside gene matches: 19. This chain's CDR3 is CASHKPPPTSEAFF. The DNA of the CDR3 is TGTGCCAGCCATAAACCCCCCCCAACTAGCGAGGCGTTCTTC.

DNA for the CDR3: TGTGCCAGTAGTCCAAACAGTGGCCAAAGCGTAAAACTGTTTTTT. Its protein product is CASSPNSGQSVKLFF. This rearrangement joins TRBV19 to TRBJ1-4, with D unclear. The CDR3 is 15 residues long. Germline CDR1 is LNHDA and CDR2 is SQIVND (reference sequence). Trimming cost V 5 bases and J 10 bases, with 20 bases left between them.

The J gene is TRBJ2-6, the V gene TRBV25-1; no clear D. CDR3 length: 14 residues. Germline V gene sequence: CDR1 MGHDK, CDR2 SYGVNS. Trimming shortened V by 7 bases and J by 0 bases, and 7 bases separated the two germline ends. The CDR3 here is CASTAHSGANVLTF. The DNA for the CDR3 is TGTGCCAGCACAGCCCACTCTGGGGCCAACGTCCTGACTTTC.

V gene TRBV7-2 combines with J gene TRBJ1-1, with 8 positions matching TRBD1. J was trimmed by 5 bases and V by 2 bases; bases with no gene match: 10. CDR3 length equals 16 residues. CDR1 is SGHTA and CDR2 is FQGNSA in the germline V gene. The CDR3 protein is CASSLWTGNSKTEAFF. CDR3 bases: TGTGCCAGCAGCTTATGGACAGGGAACAGTAAGACTGAAGCTTTCTTT.

The rearrangement links TRBV6-5 to TRBJ1-4; D unclear. V was trimmed by 6 bases and J by 4 bases, leaving 12 bases between them. Germline V gene sequence: CDR1 MNHEY, CDR2 SVGAGI. The CDR3 is 14 amino acids. As DNA, the CDR3 is TGTGCCAGCAGCCATAGACGGGGTAATGAAAAACTGTTTTTT. Protein: CASSHRRGNEKLFF.

For the CDR3, the DNA is TGTGCCAGTAAAGACAGCGGCAATGAAAAACTGTTTTTT. Protein product: CASKDSGNEKLFF. The J gene is TRBJ1-4, the V gene TRBV19; TRBD1 is a possible D gene (5 bases). V was trimmed by 7 bases and J by 5 bases, leaving 11 bases between them. This CDR3 contains 13 residues. Germline CDR1 is LNHDA and CDR2 is SQIVND (reference sequence). Using reference TRBV19 and TRBJ1-4 for the parts outside the CDR3, the full variable domain is DGGITQSPKYLFRKEGQNVTLSCEQNLNHDAMYWYRQDPGQGLRLIYYSQIVNDFQKGDIAEGYSVSREKKESFPLTVTSAQKNPTAFYLCASKDSGNEKLFFGSGTQLSVL.

The chain recombines TRBV5-1 with TRBJ1-4; a weak D match, TRBD1 (5 bases). Trimming shortened V by 4 bases and J by 7 bases, and 14 bases separated the two germline ends. Germline-derived CDR1 and CDR2 are SGHRS and YFSETQ. The length of the CDR3 is 14 residues. DNA for the CDR3: TGCGCCAGCAGCCTCGGGGGAAGTGGTGAAAAACTGTTTTTT. This encodes CASSLGGSGEKLFF.

The rearrangement links TRBV5-6 to TRBJ1-4; 7 nucleotides line up with TRBD1. Germline V gene lookup returns CDR1 SGHDT and CDR2 YYEEEE. V lost 5 bases, J lost 2 bases, and 6 bases stayed unmatched. The CDR3 contains 15 residues. CDR3 protein: CASRPRGRTNEKLFF. In DNA, the CDR3 is TGTGCCAGCAGACCCAGGGGGAGGACTAATGAAAAACTGTTTTTT. Supplemented by reference TRBV5-6 and TRBJ1-4, the full variable domain reads DAGVTQSPTHLIKTRGQQVTLRCSPKSGHDTVSWYQQALGQGPQFIFQYYEEEERQRGNFPDRFSGHQFPNYSSELNVNALLLGDSALYLCASRPRGRTNEKLFFGSGTQLSVL.

This clone was detected once. The chain recombines TRBV5-4 with TRBJ2-2; D is ambiguous. Germline CDR1 SGHNT, CDR2 YYREEE (reference sequence). The CDR3 consists of 15 residues. The V end lost 1 base, the J end lost 7 bases, and 14 bases lay between the germline ends. The CDR3 DNA sequence: TGTGCCAGCAGCTTGATGGGCCCCCTCTACGGGGAGCTGTTTTTT. This gives the protein CASSLMGPLYGELFF.

This clone was detected only a few times. Other nucleotide sequences in the sample specify the same CDR3. This sequence joins TRBV28 and TRBJ1-4; no reliable D call. CDR1 and CDR2 from the germline V gene are MDHEN and SYDVKM. With 4 bases removed from V and 5 bases from J, the gap between germline ends came to 11 bases. The CDR3 length is 14 residues. The CDR3, as DNA: TGTGCCAGCAGTTCGGGTAGAAGGAATGAAAAACTGTTTTTT. This gives the protein CASSSGRRNEKLFF.

The rearrangement links TRBV11-2 to TRBJ2-1, with TRBD2 identical over 12 bases. J was trimmed by 7 bases and V by 4 bases; bases with no gene match: 2. Germline CDR1 and CDR2: SGHAT and FQNNGV. CDR3 length: 14 residues. CDR3 nucleotide sequence: TGTGCCAGCAGCTCAACTAGCGGGAGGAATGAGCAGTTCTTC. It is translated as CASSSTSGRNEQFF.

This clone was seen once. The rearrangement joins TRBV5-1 to TRBJ1-5; D might be TRBD1 (6 bases). Germline values: CDR1 SGHRS, CDR2 YFSETQ. This CDR3 is 15 amino acids long. V was shortened by 4 bases and J by 3 bases, with 14 bases between the two germline ends. The CDR3 sequence is CASSPRQAYNQPQHF. CDR3 DNA: TGCGCCAGCAGCCCCCGACAGGCCTACAATCAGCCCCAGCATTTT.

The V call is TRBV9, the J call TRBJ2-7, with D possibly matching TRBD1 (5 bases). Per the germline V gene, CDR1 is SGDLS and CDR2 is YYNGEE. Trimming took off 0 bases at V and 3 bases at J, with 13 bases between the two ends. This CDR3 contains 15 residues. CDR3 nucleotides: TGTGCCAGCAGCGTAGCTATTGGACAAAGCTACGAGCAGTACTTC. Protein product: CASSVAIGQSYEQYF.

This clone was seen more than once but under ten times. The chain couples TRBV7-8 to TRBJ1-1; D perhaps matches TRBD1 (5 bases). Deletions cut 2 bases from V and 2 bases from J, with 9 bases between. Germline V lookup: CDR1 SGHVS, CDR2 FQNEAQ. This CDR3 has 14 residues. DNA of the CDR3: TGTGCCAGCAGCTTACGGGGGAGCAACACTGAAGCTTTCTTT. Translated, it gives CASSLRGSNTEAFF.

This chain joins TRBV2 and TRBJ2-5; TRBD1 matches 7 bases. Germline CDR1 is SNHLY and CDR2 is FYNNEI. There are 15 residues in the CDR3. V trimming: 7 bases; J trimming: 2 bases; junction bases outside the gene matches: 10. CDR3 sequence: CASNRGQSGQETQYF. Written as DNA, the CDR3 is TGTGCCAGCAACCGGGGACAGTCAGGTCAAGAGACCCAGTACTTC.

V and J are TRBV7-9 and TRBJ2-2, with D maybe TRBD2 (6 bases). V was pared by 6 bases and J by 0 bases, with 8 bases between. Germline CDR1 reads SEHNR; CDR2 reads FQNEAQ (reference sequence). The CDR3 has 14 amino acids. CDR3 in amino acids: CASRGGTNTGELFF. CDR3 DNA: TGTGCCAGCAGAGGCGGGACGAACACCGGGGAGCTGTTTTTT.

CDR3 loop: CSAGRDTQYF. The CDR3 DNA follows: TGCAGCGCTGGGAGGGATACGCAGTATTTT. V gene TRBV29-1 combines with J gene TRBJ2-3, with TRBD2 as a possible D gene (6 bases). The CDR3 loop spans 10 amino acids. The germline V gene encodes CDR1 SQVTM and CDR2 ANQGSEA. V lost 7 bases to trimming and J lost 6 bases, with 8 bases between them.

By share of the sample, this clone is medium-sized (0.01 to 0.1%). This chain links TRBV5-4 with TRBJ1-1; no clear D. This CDR3 spans 14 amino acids. Per the germline V gene, CDR1 is SGHNT and CDR2 is YYREEE (reference sequence). Trimming removed 7 bases at V and 1 base at J, with 14 bases between. This CDR3 reads CASGTSLGNTEAFF. The CDR3 nucleotides read TGTGCCAGCGGAACCTCGTTGGGGAACACTGAAGCTTTCTTT.

The V gene is TRBV6-6, the J gene TRBJ2-5, with D perhaps TRBD1 (5 bases). Between the trimmed V and J ends, which lost 1 base and 5 bases, there was a span of 11 bases. In germline, CDR1 is MNHNY, CDR2 SVGAGI (reference sequence). The CDR3 extends over 14 amino acids. The CDR3 coding sequence is TGTGCCAGCAGTTACTATGGGGCAAGGGAGACCCAGTACTTC. This sequence encodes CASSYYGARETQYF.

The V and J genes are TRBV19 and TRBJ1-2; TRBD1 agrees at 7 bases. The length of the CDR3 is 15 residues. Looked up from germline, CDR1 is LNHDA and CDR2 is SQIVND (reference sequence). The V gene end was trimmed by 7 bases and the J gene end by 4 bases; junction bases not matched to a gene: 12. The DNA for the CDR3 is TGTGCCAGTAACCTTAAAGTAGGGGGCGGCTATGGCTACACCTTC. Its protein is CASNLKVGGGYGYTF.

This chain connects TRBV20-1 to TRBJ1-4; D not certain. Germline CDR1 DFQATT, CDR2 SNEGSKA (reference sequence). V was shortened by 3 bases and J by 6 bases, with 5 bases between the two germline ends. The CDR3 runs to 11 residues. In nucleotides, the CDR3 is TGCAGTGCTAGGCCGGATGAAAAACTGTTTTTT. This codes for CSARPDEKLFF.

The chain employs TRBV5-4 and TRBJ2-3, with a tentative D call TRBD2 (6 bases). Germline loops: CDR1 SGHNT, CDR2 YYREEE (reference sequence). The CDR3 has 15 amino acids. Trimming cost V 0 bases and J 7 bases, with 15 bases left between them. CDR3 nucleotide sequence: TGTGCCAGCAGCTTGGGGGCGGGAAGTAGAAATACGCAGTATTTT. Its translation is CASSLGAGSRNTQYF.

The chain joins TRBV6-5 to TRBJ2-1, with 9 nucleotides matching TRBD1. Unmatched junction bases numbered 6, after V lost 8 bases and J lost 10 bases. The CDR3 spans 12 residues. Germline CDR1 is MNHEY and CDR2 is SVGAGI. CDR3 coding DNA: TGTGCCAGCGGACAGGGGCGAAAGGAGCAGTTCTTC. Residues: CASGQGRKEQFF.

The J gene is TRBJ1-3, the V gene TRBV6-5; 8 bases map to TRBD1. Germline V lookup: CDR1 MNHEY, CDR2 SVGAGI. CDR3 size: 15 residues. V shed 0 bases, J shed 3 bases, and the junction held 1 base outside the gene matches. For the CDR3, the DNA is TGTGCCAGCAGTTACTCGGGACAGGTTGGAAACACCATATATTTT. Translated, it gives CASSYSGQVGNTIYF.

The chain employs TRBV6-5 and TRBJ2-2; unclear D gene. Germline lookup yields CDR1 MNHEY and CDR2 SVGAGI. The CDR3 runs to 15 residues. V was clipped by 7 bases and J by 1 base, with 13 bases between them. The CDR3, as DNA: TGTGCCAGCAACTCTAGATGGGGGAACACCGGGGAGCTGTTTTTT. Its translation is CASNSRWGNTGELFF.